These 23 T cell receptor beta chains were all obtained from the same sample, sequenced in a study of T cell responses to AZD1222 COVID-19 vaccine. Profiling relied on immunoSEQ multiplex PCR, and the TCRdb table lists in-frame clones only, not all of them. Of 86,000 or so clones detected, 85% to 90% appear once; the ten largest clones hold 6.5% to 8.5%. The specimen was peripheral blood, collected 28 days after the second AZD1222 dose. The receptor set was obtained from an adult who received the AZD1222 COVID-19 vaccine.

This sequence joins TRBV6-2 or TRBV6-3 and TRBJ1-4; TRBD1 aligns across 8 bases. Unmatched junction bases numbered 21, after V lost 4 bases and J lost 8 bases. Per germline, CDR1 MNHEY and CDR2 SVGEGT. The CDR3 covers 19 residues. The DNA of the CDR3 is TGTGCCAGCAGTTCCGTACTGCAGGGGGCGGATCGCCAAAGAGAAAAACTGTTTTTT. Its translation is CASSSVLQGADRQREKLFF.

This clone has a single count. The chain joins TRBV11-2 to TRBJ2-7; either TRBD1 or TRBD2 may fit D (5 bases each). Germline lookup yields CDR1 SGHAT and CDR2 FQNNGV. The CDR3 is made up of 14 amino acids. V was trimmed by 3 bases and J by 3 bases, leaving 12 bases between them. CDR3 residues: CASSFGAGRYEQYF. In DNA, the CDR3 is TGTGCCAGCAGCTTCGGGGCAGGGCGCTACGAGCAGTACTTC. Combining the CDR3 with reference TRBV11-2 and TRBJ2-7 gives the whole variable domain EAGVAQSPRYKIIEKRQSVAFWCNPISGHATLYWYQQILGQGPKLLIQFQNNGVVDDSQLPKDRFSAERLKGVDSTLKIQPAKLEDSAVYLCASSFGAGRYEQYFGPGTRLTVT.

The rearrangement links TRBV5-8 to TRBJ2-3; perhaps TRBD1 as D (6 bases). The V end lost 3 bases, the J end lost 0 bases, and 8 bases lay between the germline ends. CDR3 length: 14 residues. The V gene's germline CDR1 is SGHTS and CDR2 YDEGEE. CDR3 sequence: CASSYGQSTDTQYF. The DNA for the CDR3 is TGTGCCAGCAGCTACGGACAGAGCACAGATACGCAGTATTTT. Supplemented by reference TRBV5-8 and TRBJ2-3, the full variable domain reads EAGVTQSPTHLIKTRGQQATLRCSPISGHTSVYWYQQALGLGLQFLLWYDEGEERNRGNFPPRFSGRQFPNYSSELNVNALELEDSALYLCASSYGQSTDTQYFGPGTRLTVL.

The V and J genes are TRBV9 and TRBJ2-2; 8 nucleotides align to TRBD1. This CDR3 contains 17 residues. J lost 7 bases, V lost 3 bases, and 14 bases had no gene match. CDR1 and CDR2 (germline): SGDLS, YYNGEE. The CDR3 DNA reads as TGTGCCAGCAGCGAAGGACAGGGTAGAAGGAGGAACGGGGAGCTGTTTTTT. Protein product: CASSEGQGRRRNGELFF.

The chain is built from TRBV18 and TRBJ2-7; 9 bases are a match to TRBD1. Germline loops: CDR1 KGHSH, CDR2 LQKENI. The junction had 6 bases not matched to a gene; V was cut back by 4 bases and J by 5 bases. The CDR3 length is 14 residues. CDR3 nucleotide sequence: TGTGCCAGCTCACGGGGGGGACAGGGAAACGAGCAGTACTTC. This translates into CASSRGGQGNEQYF.

V usage is TRBV6-5 and J usage is TRBJ1-2, with D possibly being TRBD1 (5 bases). This CDR3 has 14 residues. Trimming left V 6 bases short and J 3 bases short, with 14 bases between. Germline V gives CDR1 MNHEY, CDR2 SVGAGI. The CDR3 here is CASRGSGRDYGYTF. DNA of the CDR3: TGTGCCAGCAGAGGATCGGGACGGGACTATGGCTACACCTTC.

The V call is TRBV19, the J call TRBJ2-1; TRBD2 agrees at 8 bases. Germline loops: CDR1 LNHDA, CDR2 SQIVND (reference sequence). The V gene end was trimmed by 6 bases and the J gene end by 3 bases; junction bases not matched to a gene: 4. The CDR3 sequence is 14 residues long. CDR3 amino acids: CASSALAVYNEQFF. CDR3 nucleotides: TGTGCCAGTAGCGCACTAGCGGTCTACAATGAGCAGTTCTTC.

The rearrangement uses TRBV27 and TRBJ1-2; maybe TRBD1 (5 bases). Per germline, CDR1 MNHEY and CDR2 SMNVEV (reference sequence). The CDR3 loop spans 15 amino acids. Trimming took off 3 bases at V and 2 bases at J, with 13 bases between the two ends. This CDR3 reads CASSFGGVPNYGYTF. Here the CDR3 DNA reads TGTGCCAGCAGTTTTGGAGGGGTTCCGAACTATGGCTACACCTTC.

The V gene is TRBV27, the J gene TRBJ2-3; 10 bases agree with TRBD2. This CDR3 is built from 18 residues. With 0 bases clipped from V and 1 base from J, the junction kept 7 bases outside the gene matches. Germline assignment: CDR1 MNHEY and CDR2 SMNVEV (reference sequence). CDR3 region: CASSLSLRLAGRTDTQYF. The CDR3, as DNA: TGTGCCAGCAGTTTATCCCTTAGACTAGCGGGCCGCACAGATACGCAGTATTTT.

CDR3 amino acids: CASSLTGTTAGNGYTF. The DNA for the CDR3 is TGCGCCAGCAGCCTGACCGGGACGACGGCGGGTAATGGCTACACCTTC. The chain employs TRBV5-1 and TRBJ1-2, with D perhaps TRBD1 (5 bases). V was pared by 4 bases and J by 6 bases, with 22 bases between. CDR1 is SGHRS, CDR2 YFSETQ, per germline. The CDR3 is 16 amino acids.

The V call is TRBV19, the J call TRBJ1-4, with D tentatively TRBD1 (6 bases). In germline, CDR1 is LNHDA, CDR2 SQIVND (reference sequence). This CDR3 comprises 14 residues. Trimming stripped 3 bases from V and 5 bases from J, with 10 bases between. The CDR3 here is CASSMDRRNEKLFF. CDR3 nucleotides: TGTGCCAGTAGTATGGACAGAAGGAATGAAAAACTGTTTTTT. The full variable domain, rest sourced from reference TRBV19 and TRBJ1-4, is DGGITQSPKYLFRKEGQNVTLSCEQNLNHDAMYWYRQDPGQGLRLIYYSQIVNDFQKGDIAEGYSVSREKKESFPLTVTSAQKNPTAFYLCASSMDRRNEKLFFGSGTQLSVL.

The chain carries TRBV24-1 and TRBJ1-5, with D tentatively TRBD1 (5 bases). V dropped 7 bases and J dropped 0 bases, with 12 bases sitting between them. Per germline, CDR1 KGHDR and CDR2 SFDVKD. This CDR3 has 15 residues. The CDR3 region is CATRVGHYSNQPQHF. The CDR3 DNA sequence: TGTGCCACCAGGGTAGGACACTATAGCAATCAGCCCCAGCATTTT.

V and J are TRBV28 and TRBJ2-7, with 11 bases that match TRBD1. Germline CDR1 MDHEN, CDR2 SYDVKM. This CDR3 comprises 15 residues. Trimming removed 3 bases from V and 5 bases from J; junction bases left unmatched: 6. The CDR3 is CASSLGGQGAHEQYF. CDR3 in DNA: TGTGCCAGCAGTTTGGGTGGACAGGGGGCTCACGAGCAGTACTTC.

The chain employs TRBV20-1 and TRBJ2-7; the D call may be TRBD1 or TRBD2 (5 bases each). Per the germline V gene, CDR1 is DFQATT and CDR2 is SNEGSKA (reference sequence). With 3 bases removed from V and 3 bases from J, the gap between germline ends came to 18 bases. The CDR3 is made up of 15 amino acids. DNA for the CDR3: TGCAGTGCTAGTGGCCGGGGCCCACTGATCTACGAGCAGTACTTC. The encoded protein is CSASGRGPLIYEQYF.

The rearrangement links TRBV12-3 or TRBV12-4 to TRBJ2-1; D is perhaps TRBD1 (5 bases). The V and J ends lost 6 bases and 7 bases respectively, with 13 bases between them. The CDR3 consists of 13 residues. The CDR3 spells CASRYHQGNEQFF. As DNA, the CDR3 is TGTGCCAGCAGATACCATCAGGGTAATGAGCAGTTCTTC.

The V gene is TRBV19, the J gene TRBJ1-1, with no clear D. Germline V gives CDR1 LNHDA, CDR2 SQIVND (reference sequence). The CDR3 is 12 amino acids. Trimming took 10 bases from V and 7 from J, leaving 16 bases between them. The CDR3 sequence is CAITARVGEAFF. CDR3 coding DNA: TGTGCCATTACTGCGAGGGTTGGTGAAGCTTTCTTT.

The chain employs TRBV27 and TRBJ2-7, with D possibly TRBD1 on 6 matching bases. Germline CDR1 is MNHEY and CDR2 is SMNVEV (reference sequence). V gave up 8 bases and J gave up 9 bases, with 17 bases separating them. This CDR3 spans 12 amino acids. The DNA of the CDR3 is TGTGCCAGCCTCGACACTTTGGGGGCGCAGTACTTC. It codes for CASLDTLGAQYF.

The chain has TRBV12-5 and TRBJ1-1, with 10 bases matching TRBD1. Germline CDR1 is LGHNT and CDR2 is FRNRAP. Unmatched junction bases numbered 10, after V lost 5 bases and J lost 4 bases. The CDR3 length is 16 residues. This chain's CDR3 is CASGIWDRGWGTEAFF. The CDR3, as DNA: TGTGCTAGTGGTATATGGGACAGGGGTTGGGGCACTGAAGCTTTCTTT.

The V gene is TRBV19, the J gene TRBJ1-2, with D perhaps matching TRBD1 (6 bases). Germline values: CDR1 LNHDA, CDR2 SQIVND (reference sequence). V was trimmed by 5 bases and J by 12 bases, leaving 19 bases between them. The CDR3 loop spans 13 amino acids. The CDR3 region has the DNA TGTGCCAGTAGTGTCACACTACAGGGAGAAAACACCTTC. Its translation is CASSVTLQGENTF.

The DNA of the CDR3 is TGTGCCAGCAGCGTGGAGAAACAGGGGATTAATGAAAAACTGTTTTTT. It translates to CASSVEKQGINEKLFF. The chain links TRBV9 to TRBJ1-4; the match to TRBD1 covers 7 bases. CDR1 SGDLS and CDR2 YYNGEE come from the germline V gene. Trimming took 2 bases from V and 4 from J; bases not matched to a gene: 8. The CDR3 spans 16 residues.

The chain combines TRBV28 with TRBJ1-2, with D hard to call. CDR3 length: 14 amino acids. Trimming shortened V by 3 bases and J by 8 bases, and 16 bases separated the two germline ends. CDR1 and CDR2 from the germline V gene are MDHEN and SYDVKM. This CDR3 is CASSFDRIMSGYTF. As DNA, the CDR3 is TGTGCCAGCAGTTTTGACCGGATTATGTCCGGCTACACCTTC.

The V gene is TRBV5-1, the J gene TRBJ2-7, with 8 positions matching TRBD2. CDR3 length: 16 residues. The V segment lost 3 bases and the J segment 6 bases; nucleotides outside the gene matches: 14. In germline, CDR1 is SGHRS, CDR2 YFSETQ. CDR3 DNA sequence: TGCGCCAGCAGCTGGACCTCTGGGGCGGGAGGCTCCGAGCAGTACTTC. This encodes CASSWTSGAGGSEQYF. The variable domain in full, completed from reference TRBV5-1 and TRBJ2-7, reads KAGVTQTPRYLIKTRGQQVTLSCSPISGHRSVSWYQQTPGQGLQFLFEYFSETQRNKGNFPGRFSGRQFSNSRSEMNVSTLELGDSALYLCASSWTSGAGGSEQYFGPGTRLTVT.

This chain links TRBV7-2 with TRBJ1-5; no reliable D call. Trimming took off 5 bases at V and 0 bases at J, with 14 bases between the two ends. This CDR3 has 16 residues. Per the germline V gene, CDR1 is SGHTA and CDR2 is FQGNSA. The CDR3, as DNA: TGTGCCAGCAGCGCCCGAGGACTATATAGCAATCAGCCCCAGCATTTT. Its translation: CASSARGLYSNQPQHF.